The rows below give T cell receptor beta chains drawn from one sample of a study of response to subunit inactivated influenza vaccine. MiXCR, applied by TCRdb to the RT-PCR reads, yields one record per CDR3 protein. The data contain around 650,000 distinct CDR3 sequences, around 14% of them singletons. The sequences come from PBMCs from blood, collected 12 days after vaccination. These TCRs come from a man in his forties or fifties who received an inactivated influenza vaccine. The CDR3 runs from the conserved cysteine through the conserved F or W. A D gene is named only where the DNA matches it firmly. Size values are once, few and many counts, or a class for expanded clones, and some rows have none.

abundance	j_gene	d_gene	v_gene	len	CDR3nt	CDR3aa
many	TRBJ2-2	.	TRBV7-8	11	TGTGCCAGCAGTCCTGGTGGGGAACTGTTTTTT	CASSPGGELFF
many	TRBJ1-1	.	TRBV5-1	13	TGCGCCAGCAGCTTGGCACAGAACACTGAAGCTTTCTTT	CASSLAQNTEAFF
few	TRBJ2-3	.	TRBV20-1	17	TGCAGTGCTCGATCCTCATGGGGTAGCGTGGAAGGAGATACGCAGTATTTT	CSARSSWGSVEGDTQYF
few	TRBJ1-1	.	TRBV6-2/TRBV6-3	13	TGTGCCAGCAGAACTAGGACACCCGATGAAGCTTTCTTT	CASRTRTPDEAFF
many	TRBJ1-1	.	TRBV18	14	TGTGCCAGCTCACCACCTGGTGAGAGCACTGAAGCTTTCTTT	CASSPPGESTEAFF
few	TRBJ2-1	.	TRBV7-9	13	TGTGCCAGCAGCTTAGCTTCGACCAATGAGCAGTTCTTC	CASSLASTNEQFF
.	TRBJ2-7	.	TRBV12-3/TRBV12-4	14	TGTGCCAGCAACATCCAGCCTCTGCCCTCCGAGCAGTACTTC	CASNIQPLPSEQYF
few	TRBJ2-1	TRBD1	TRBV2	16	TGTGCCAGCAGTCCCGGGACAGGGCTAAGGCACAATGAGCAGTTCTTC	CASSPGTGLRHNEQFF
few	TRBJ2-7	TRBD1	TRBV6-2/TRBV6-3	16	TGTGCCAGCAGTTTTTCATGGGACAGGGGGGACTACGAGCAGTACTTC	CASSFSWDRGDYEQYF
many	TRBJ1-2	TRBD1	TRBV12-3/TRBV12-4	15	TGTGCCAGCAGACCTCCGGGACAGGGGATCCATGGCTACACCTTC	CASRPPGQGIHGYTF
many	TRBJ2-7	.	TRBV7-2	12	TGTGCCAGCAGTTCCGGGAACTACGAGCAGTACTTC	CASSSGNYEQYF
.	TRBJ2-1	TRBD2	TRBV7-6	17	TGTGCCAGCAGCGTGGGGACTAGCGGGATTGGCTACAATGAGCAGTTCTTC	CASSVGTSGIGYNEQFF
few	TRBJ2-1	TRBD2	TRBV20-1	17	TGCAGTGCTAGAGGGGTAGCGGGAAGGTTCTCCTACAATGAGCAGTTCTTC	CSARGVAGRFSYNEQFF
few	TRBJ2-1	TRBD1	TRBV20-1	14	TGCAGTGCTAGTTCAGGGGGCGCAAACAATGAGCAGTTCTTC	CSASSGGANNEQFF
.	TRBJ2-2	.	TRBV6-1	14	TGTGCCAGCAGACGGACGTACCTCACCGGGGAGCTGTTTTTT	CASRRTYLTGELFF
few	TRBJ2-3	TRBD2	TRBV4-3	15	TGCGCCAGCAGCCAAGGAATTAGCGGGGGGGATACGCAGTATTTT	CASSQGISGGDTQYF
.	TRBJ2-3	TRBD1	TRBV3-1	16	TGTGCCAGCAGCCAATTAACGGGACAGTACACAGATACGCAGTATTTT	CASSQLTGQYTDTQYF
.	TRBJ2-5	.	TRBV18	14	TGTGCCAGCTCACCGGTGTTGGGAGCCGAGACCCAGTACTTC	CASSPVLGAETQYF
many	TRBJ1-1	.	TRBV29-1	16	TGCAGCGTTGAAGAGTTTGGGGGATACGGGGCCACTGAAGCTTTCTTT	CSVEEFGGYGATEAFF
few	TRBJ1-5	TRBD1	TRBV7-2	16	TGTGCCAGCAGCTTGACAGGGGGGGGCCTTTATCAGCCCCAGCATTTT	CASSLTGGGLYQPQHF
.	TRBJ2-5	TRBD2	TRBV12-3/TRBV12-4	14	TGTGCCAGCACCCGGACTAGCGGGCAAGAGACCCAGTACTTC	CASTRTSGQETQYF
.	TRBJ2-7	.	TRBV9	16	TGTGCCAGCAGCGTAACGGGGCACGCTAGCTCCTACGAGCAGTACTTC	CASSVTGHASSYEQYF
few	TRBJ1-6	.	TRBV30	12	TGTGCCTGGAGCCCAGTAAAATCACCCCTCCACTTT	CAWSPVKSPLHF
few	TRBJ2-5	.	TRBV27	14	TGTGCCAGCAGTTTCATCGGGAACCAAGAGACCCAGTACTTC	CASSFIGNQETQYF
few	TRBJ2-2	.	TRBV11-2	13	TGTGCCAGCAGCCGTTATGGAACCGGGGAGCTGTTTTTT	CASSRYGTGELFF
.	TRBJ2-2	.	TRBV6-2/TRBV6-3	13	TGTGCCAGCAGTCAACGACGGGACGGGGAGCTGTTTTTT	CASSQRRDGELFF
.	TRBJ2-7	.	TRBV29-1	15	TGCAGCGTTGAAGGTGGACAGACGAGCTCCTACGAGCAGTACTTC	CSVEGGQTSSYEQYF